Following are 19 T cell receptor beta chains from one sample sequenced in a study of blood T cells in healthy people across ages. A sample-barcoded 5' primer and a J-beta primer mix were used in a second PCR of roughly 7 to 11 cycles. TCRdb redid the calling of the 5' RACE reads with MiXCR, one entry per CDR3 protein. The sample holds about 1.4 million distinct CDR3 sequences; approximately 59% are singletons and the top ten take more than 6%. Sequencing used blood. Receptors were obtained from a young man in good health.

The V and J genes are TRBV5-1 and TRBJ2-4; 10 bases are shared with TRBD1. Germline V gives CDR1 SGHRS, CDR2 YFSETQ. The CDR3 sequence is 17 residues long. V shed 2 bases, J shed 0 bases, and the junction held 5 bases outside the gene matches. In DNA form, the CDR3 reads TGCGCCAGCAGCTTTGGTGACAGGGGGCGAGCCAAAAACATTCAGTACTTC. Its protein product is CASSFGDRGRAKNIQYF.

In its sample, this clonotype was seen once. The chain uses TRBV12-3 or TRBV12-4 and TRBJ1-5, with a tentative D call TRBD1 (5 bases). CDR3 length: 16 residues. Between the trimmed V and J ends, which lost 5 bases and 9 bases, there was a span of 23 bases. The CDR3 DNA is TGTGCCAGCAGTCCAGAAGAGGGGCTCGGCGGACGGCCCCAGCATTTT. Amino acids: CASSPEEGLGGRPQHF.

The rearrangement uses TRBV14 and TRBJ2-7; tentatively, D is TRBD1 (6 bases). Germline V gives CDR1 SGHDN, CDR2 FVKESK. V was cut by 5 bases and J by 2 bases, with 16 bases left in between. The CDR3 runs to 15 residues. CDR3 in amino acids: CASSLGQSIPYEQYF. CDR3 nucleotides: TGTGCCAGCAGCTTAGGACAGTCGATACCCTACGAGCAGTACTTC. The whole variable domain, remainder taken from reference TRBV14 and TRBJ2-7, is EAGVTQFPSHSVIEKGQTVTLRCDPISGHDNLYWYRRVMGKEIKFLLHFVKESKQDESGMPNNRFLAERTGGTYSTLKVQPAELEDSGVYFCASSLGQSIPYEQYFGPGTRLTVT.

The J gene is TRBJ2-1, the V gene TRBV5-1, with 9 bases fitting TRBD1. Germline CDR1 SGHRS, CDR2 YFSETQ. This CDR3 is 15 amino acids long. V lost 6 bases to trimming and J lost 5 bases; unmatched junction nucleotides: 9. Written as DNA, the CDR3 is TGCGCCAGCAACCCGGACAGGGGCGAGGACAATGAGCAGTTCTTC. It is translated as CASNPDRGEDNEQFF.

V gene TRBV29-1 combines with J gene TRBJ2-2; tentatively, D is TRBD2 (7 bases). The length of the CDR3 is 15 residues. The germline gives CDR1 SQVTM, CDR2 ANQGSEA. V was pared by 4 bases and J by 3 bases, with 15 bases between. CDR3 sequence reads: CSVGEGGAYTGELFF. CDR3 bases: TGCAGCGTTGGGGAGGGGGGCGCTTACACCGGGGAGCTGTTTTTT.

The V gene is TRBV25-1, the J gene TRBJ2-7; possible D gene TRBD1, 5 bases. The CDR3 has 14 residues. Trimming removed 1 base at V and 0 bases at J, with 7 bases between. Per the germline V gene, CDR1 is MGHDK and CDR2 is SYGVNS. As DNA, the CDR3 is TGTGCCAGCAGTGAATGGGGCAGCTCCTACGAGCAGTACTTC. The encoded protein is CASSEWGSSYEQYF.

The chain joins TRBV20-1 to TRBJ2-2; 10 nucleotides agree with TRBD2. CDR1 is DFQATT and CDR2 is SNEGSKA in the germline V gene (reference sequence). Trimming took 0 bases from V and 4 from J; bases not matched to a gene: 5. The CDR3 length is 16 residues. The CDR3 DNA reads TGCAGTGCTAGAGATCCAGCGGGGGGGACCACCGGGGAGCTGTTTTTT. This encodes CSARDPAGGTTGELFF.

The CDR3 nucleotides read TGCGCCAGCAGCTTGGGAAGCAGGGTCCAAGAGACCCAGTACTTC. Protein product: CASSLGSRVQETQYF. The genes are TRBV5-1 and TRBJ2-5; D may be TRBD1 (5 bases). V shed 0 bases and J shed 1 base, with 10 bases lying between them. Germline CDR1 is SGHRS and CDR2 is YFSETQ. This CDR3 comprises 15 residues.

The chain links TRBV20-1 to TRBJ2-1, with no clear D. Trimming cost V 0 bases and J 0 bases, with 21 bases left between them. The CDR3 contains 19 residues. Germline V gene sequence: CDR1 DFQATT, CDR2 SNEGSKA (reference sequence). The CDR3 loop is CSARDEKTLLPSSYNEQFF. The CDR3 nucleotides are TGCAGTGCTAGAGATGAAAAGACCCTTCTGCCTAGCTCCTACAATGAGCAGTTCTTC.

In its sample, this clonotype was seen once. This chain connects TRBV29-1 to TRBJ2-7; 9 bases are shared with TRBD2. Germline V gives CDR1 SQVTM, CDR2 ANQGSEA. CDR3 length equals 15 residues. Trimming removed 2 bases from V and 3 bases from J; junction bases left unmatched: 8. The CDR3 region has the DNA TGCAGCGTTGAAACCAGCGGGAGGCCTAGCTACGAGCAGTACTTC. It encodes CSVETSGRPSYEQYF.

The V and J genes are TRBV27 and TRBJ2-1; 15 nucleotides line up with TRBD2. J lost 4 bases, V lost 4 bases, and 8 bases had no gene match. CDR1 is MNHEY, CDR2 SMNVEV, per germline (reference sequence). CDR3 length: 18 residues. The CDR3 sequence is CASSSFTGTSGGYNEQFF. CDR3 DNA sequence: TGTGCCAGCAGTTCCTTTACCGGGACTAGCGGGGGGTACAATGAGCAGTTCTTC.

The V call is TRBV7-6, the J call TRBJ2-3; D is perhaps TRBD2 (5 bases). The CDR3 has 16 residues. Germline V lookup: CDR1 SGHVS, CDR2 FNYEAQ. V lost 6 bases to trimming and J lost 2 bases, with 18 bases between them. Written as DNA, the CDR3 is TGTGCCAGCAGTCATACGCTAGCCCTTGACACAGATACGCAGTATTTT. Translating it yields CASSHTLALDTDTQYF. Full variable domain (outside the CDR3, taken from reference TRBV7-6 and TRBJ2-3): GAGVSQSPRYKVTKRGQDVALRCDPISGHVSLYWYRQALGQGPEFLTYFNYEAQQDKSGLPNDRFSAERPEGSISTLTIQRTEQRDSAMYRCASSHTLALDTDTQYFGPGTRLTVL.

The V and J genes are TRBV25-1 and TRBJ2-2; TRBD1 matches at 9 bases. J was trimmed by 1 base and V by 9 bases; bases with no gene match: 3. Germline loops: CDR1 MGHDK, CDR2 SYGVNS. The length of the CDR3 is 14 residues. Here the CDR3 reads CASGQGLNTGELFF. CDR3 nucleotide sequence: TGTGCCAGTGGACAGGGGCTGAACACCGGGGAGCTGTTTTTT.

The CDR3 reads CASSATGATDTQYF. For the CDR3, the DNA is TGTGCCAGCAGCGCTACAGGGGCCACAGATACGCAGTATTTT. The gene calls are TRBV6-1 and TRBJ2-3; 7 nucleotides agree with TRBD1. CDR3 size: 14 residues. J was trimmed by 2 bases and V by 6 bases; bases with no gene match: 5. CDR1 and CDR2 (germline): MNHNS, SASEGT.

This clonotype was found a few times. CDR3 in amino acids: CASSQVGLFGKNIQYF. In nucleotides, the CDR3 is TGTGCCAGCAGCCAAGTTGGGCTCTTCGGAAAAAACATTCAGTACTTC. The chain employs TRBV4-2 and TRBJ2-4; D is unresolved. Germline CDR1 and CDR2: LGHNA and YNFKEQ. Trimming left V 1 base short and J 4 bases short, with 14 bases between. The CDR3 length is 16 residues.

CDR3 coding DNA: TGCAGTGCTAGAGGCATTAACTCCTATAATTCACCCCTCCACTTT. Its protein product is CSARGINSYNSPLHF. The genes are TRBV20-1 and TRBJ1-6; no definite D call. There are 15 residues in the CDR3. Per germline, CDR1 DFQATT and CDR2 SNEGSKA (reference sequence). The germline V and J ends were trimmed by 1 base and 0 bases, with 7 bases remaining between them.

The rearrangement joins TRBV11-2 to TRBJ2-4, with 9 bases that match TRBD2. Germline V gene data show CDR1 as SGHAT and CDR2 as FQNNGV. CDR3 length: 19 amino acids. J was trimmed by 3 bases and V by 4 bases; bases with no gene match: 16. The chain's CDR3 is CASSSVRGPRGGIKNIQYF. CDR3 in DNA: TGTGCCAGCAGCTCAGTACGGGGACCGCGGGGGGGGATCAAAAACATTCAGTACTTC.

The J gene is TRBJ1-5, the V gene TRBV5-1; D remains unclear. Germline CDR1 SGHRS, CDR2 YFSETQ. The CDR3 runs to 15 residues. Between the trimmed V and J ends, which lost 0 bases and 7 bases, there was a span of 14 bases. CDR3 nucleotide sequence: TGCGCCAGCAGCTTGGATACCCCTGGGGAGCAGCCCCAGCATTTT. Its translation is CASSLDTPGEQPQHF.

This chain connects TRBV10-3 to TRBJ1-1; no clear D. CDR1 is ENHRY, CDR2 SYGVKD, per germline. The ends were cut back, 2 bases at V and 4 bases at J, with 2 bases in the middle. CDR3 length: 11 residues. In DNA form, the CDR3 reads TGTGCCATCAGTGAGACCACTGAAGCTTTCTTT. It yields the protein CAISETTEAFF.